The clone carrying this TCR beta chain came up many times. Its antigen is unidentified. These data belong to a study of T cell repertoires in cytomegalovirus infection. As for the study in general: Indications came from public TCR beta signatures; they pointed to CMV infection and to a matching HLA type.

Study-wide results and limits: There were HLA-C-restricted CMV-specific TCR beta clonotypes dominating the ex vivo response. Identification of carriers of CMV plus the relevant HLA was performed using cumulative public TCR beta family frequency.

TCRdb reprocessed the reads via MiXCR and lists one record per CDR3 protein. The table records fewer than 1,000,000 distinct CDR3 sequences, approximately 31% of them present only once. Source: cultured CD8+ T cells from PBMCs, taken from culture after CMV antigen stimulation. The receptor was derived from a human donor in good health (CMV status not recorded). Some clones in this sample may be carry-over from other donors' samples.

This CDR3 reads CASSQGQLYGYTF. CDR3 nucleotide sequence: TGTGCCAGCAGCCAAGGACAGCTCTATGGCTACACCTTC. The J gene is TRBJ1-2, the V gene TRBV6-1; D perhaps matches TRBD1 (6 bases). V lost 6 bases and J 4 bases, leaving 12 bases between the germline ends. Germline V gene sequence: CDR1 MNHNS, CDR2 SASEGT. The CDR3 loop spans 13 amino acids.